This TCR beta chain was recovered during a study of blood T cell repertoires in COVID-19. As concerns this clone: A junction boundary mismatches the germline segment, possibly from a read error.

The assay was immunoSEQ multiplex PCR, and TCRdb's table has in-frame clones only and misses some. The table records 110,000 to 150,000 clones, less than 90% of them present only once. The CDR3 has 14 residues. Germline V gene data show CDR1 as WNHNN and CDR2 as SYGVQD (reference sequence). This receptor was taken from a man aged 35 to 55 with acute COVID-19. The gene calls are TRBV10-1 and TRBJ2-1; maybe TRBD2 (6 bases). The sequenced sample consisted of PBMCs or T cells enriched from blood (not recorded which). CDR3 amino acids: CASSVSSVLAERFF. In DNA, the CDR3 is TGCGCCAGCAGTGTATCTAGCGTGCTCGCCGAGCGGTTCTTC.